The clone carrying this T cell receptor (beta chain) was counted a single time. The entry originates in a study of OX40 agonist ivuxolimab in advanced cancers. This table comes from immunoSEQ multiplex PCR, and its TCRdb copy is limited to in-frame clones, with some not included. The sample comprises more than 70,000 clones, roughly 85% of which are singletons, and 0.53% rests with the top ten. The J segment lost 6 bases and the V segment lost 1 base, leaving 4 bases of the junction unmatched. The CDR3 contains 15 residues. From germline, CDR1 is MGHRA and CDR2 YSYEKL. The material was CD4+ or CD8+ T cells sorted from blood, obtained in a trial of the OX40 agonist ivuxolimab. This receptor was obtained from an adult with an advanced solid tumor such as melanoma, head and neck, liver or kidney cancer. The chain combines TRBV4-1 with TRBJ2-7; 12 bases match TRBD2. Here the CDR3 DNA reads TGCGCCAGCAGCCAAGGACTAGCGGGAGCCCCCGAGCAGTACTTC. Encoded protein: CASSQGLAGAPEQYF.